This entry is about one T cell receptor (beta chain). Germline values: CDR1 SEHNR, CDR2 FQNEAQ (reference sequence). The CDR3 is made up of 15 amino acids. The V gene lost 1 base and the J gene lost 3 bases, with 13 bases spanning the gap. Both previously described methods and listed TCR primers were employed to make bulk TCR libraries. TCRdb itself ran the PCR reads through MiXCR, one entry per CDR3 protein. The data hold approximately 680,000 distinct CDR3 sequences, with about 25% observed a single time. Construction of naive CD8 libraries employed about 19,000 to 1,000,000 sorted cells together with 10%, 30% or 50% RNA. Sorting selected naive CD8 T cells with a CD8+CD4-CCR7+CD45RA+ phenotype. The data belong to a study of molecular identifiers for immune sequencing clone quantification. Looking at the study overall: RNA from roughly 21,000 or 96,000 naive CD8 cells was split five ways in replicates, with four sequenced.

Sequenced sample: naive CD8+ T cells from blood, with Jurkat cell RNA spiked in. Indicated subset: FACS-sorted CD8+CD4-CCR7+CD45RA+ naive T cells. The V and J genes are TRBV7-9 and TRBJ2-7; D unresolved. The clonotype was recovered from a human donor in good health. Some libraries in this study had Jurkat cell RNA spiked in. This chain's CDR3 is CASSLGTGKFYEQYF. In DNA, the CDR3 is TGTGCCAGCAGCTTAGGGACGGGCAAGTTCTACGAGCAGTACTTC.